This entry is about one T cell receptor (beta chain). This sample stems from a study of shared clonotypes between healthy human individuals. Assay: immunoSEQ multiplex PCR; the TCRdb copy retains only in-frame clones and omits some. The data contain around 2,000,000 clones, 90% to 95% of them singletons. The sequencing sample was made of naive CD4+ T cells sorted from blood. Subset indicated: CD45RA+ positively selected. The TCR comes from a man aged 18 to 29 in good health.

DNA for the CDR3: TGTGCCAGCAGTCCGGGGGGTGCTGGGGCCAACGTCCTGACTTTC. Protein sequence: CASSPGGAGANVLTF. The V call is TRBV6-5, the J call TRBJ2-6; 7 bases match TRBD2. The CDR3 extends over 15 amino acids. Trimming cost V 5 bases and J 2 bases; bases outside gene matches: 3. Germline V gene sequence: CDR1 MNHEY, CDR2 SVGAGI.